This T cell receptor (beta chain) was recorded in a study of shared clonotypes between healthy human individuals. As handled by the study authors: ImmunoSEQ junction-only sequences lacked quality scores, so their filtering differed. The assay was immunoSEQ multiplex PCR, and TCRdb's table has in-frame clones only and misses some. V, J and clone size reflect that table, while D and trimming were determined from the DNA. The sample contains about half a million clones, around 85% of which appear only once. The V gene's germline CDR1 is SGHTA and CDR2 FQGTGA. This CDR3 spans 16 amino acids. Trimming stripped 2 bases from V and 0 bases from J, with 10 bases between.

The sequenced material came from PBMCs. The J gene is TRBJ2-2, the V gene TRBV7-3, with a weak D call TRBD1 (5 bases). The sequence derives from a woman aged 40 to 50 in good health. Some clones in this sample may be carry-over from other donors' samples. The CDR3 here is CASSLQGGANTGELFF. CDR3 DNA sequence: TGTGCCAGCAGCTTACAGGGTGGCGCGAACACCGGGGAGCTGTTTTTT. Supplemented by reference TRBV7-3 and TRBJ2-2, the full variable domain reads GAGVSQTPSNKVTEKGKYVELRCDPISGHTALYWYRQSLGQGPEFLIYFQGTGAADDSGLPNDRFFAVRPEGSVSTLKIQRTERGDSAVYLCASSLQGGANTGELFFGEGSRLTVL.